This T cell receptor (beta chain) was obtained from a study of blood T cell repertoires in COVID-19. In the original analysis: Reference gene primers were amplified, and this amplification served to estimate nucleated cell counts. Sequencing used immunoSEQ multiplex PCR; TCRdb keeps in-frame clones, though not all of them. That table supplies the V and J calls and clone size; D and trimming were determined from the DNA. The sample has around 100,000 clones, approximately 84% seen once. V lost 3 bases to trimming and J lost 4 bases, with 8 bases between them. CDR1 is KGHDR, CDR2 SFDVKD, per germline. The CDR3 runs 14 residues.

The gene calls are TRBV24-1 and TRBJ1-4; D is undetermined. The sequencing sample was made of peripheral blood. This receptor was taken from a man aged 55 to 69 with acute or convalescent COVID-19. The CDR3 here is CATSDHGGNEKLFF. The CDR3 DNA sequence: TGTGCCACCAGTGATCATGGCGGTAATGAAAAACTGTTTTTT.